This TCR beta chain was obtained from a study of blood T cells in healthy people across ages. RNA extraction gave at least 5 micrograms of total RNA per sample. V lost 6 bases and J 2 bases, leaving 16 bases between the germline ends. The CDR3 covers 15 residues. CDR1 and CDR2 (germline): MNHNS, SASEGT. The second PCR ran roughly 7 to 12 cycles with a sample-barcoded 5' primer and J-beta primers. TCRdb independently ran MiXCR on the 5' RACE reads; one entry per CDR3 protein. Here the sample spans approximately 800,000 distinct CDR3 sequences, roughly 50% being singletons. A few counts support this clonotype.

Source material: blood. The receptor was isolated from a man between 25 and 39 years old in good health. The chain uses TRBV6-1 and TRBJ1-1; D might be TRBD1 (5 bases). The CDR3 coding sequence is TGTGCCAGCAGAGCGGGGTCCGGGGCCAACACTGAAGCTTTCTTT. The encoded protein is CASRAGSGANTEAFF.